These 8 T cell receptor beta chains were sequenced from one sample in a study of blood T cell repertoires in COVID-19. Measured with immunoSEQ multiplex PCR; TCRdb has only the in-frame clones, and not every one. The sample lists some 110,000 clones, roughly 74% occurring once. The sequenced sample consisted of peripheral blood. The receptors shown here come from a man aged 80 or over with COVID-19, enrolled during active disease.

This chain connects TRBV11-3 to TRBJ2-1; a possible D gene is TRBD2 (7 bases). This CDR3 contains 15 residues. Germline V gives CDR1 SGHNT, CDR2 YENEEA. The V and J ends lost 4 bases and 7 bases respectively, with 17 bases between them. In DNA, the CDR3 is TGTGCCAGCAGCTATGGGGGCGGGAGTAAGAATGAGCAGTTCTTC. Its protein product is CASSYGGGSKNEQFF. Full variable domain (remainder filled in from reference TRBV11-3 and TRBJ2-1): EAGVVQSPRYKIIEKKQPVAFWCNPISGHNTLYWYLQNLGQGPELLIRYENEEAVDDSQLPKDRFSAERLKGVDSTLKIQPAELGDSAVYLCASSYGGGSKNEQFFGPGTRLTVL.

CDR3 region: CAIPTSGREVGIVETQYF. Written as DNA, the CDR3 is TGTGCCATTCCGACTAGCGGGAGGGAAGTAGGTATAGTGGAGACCCAGTACTTC. V and J are TRBV27 and TRBJ2-5; 14 nucleotides line up with TRBD2. The junction had 18 bases not matched to a gene; V was cut back by 10 bases and J by 5 bases. CDR1 MNHEY and CDR2 SMNVEV come from the germline V gene (reference sequence). The CDR3 covers 18 residues.

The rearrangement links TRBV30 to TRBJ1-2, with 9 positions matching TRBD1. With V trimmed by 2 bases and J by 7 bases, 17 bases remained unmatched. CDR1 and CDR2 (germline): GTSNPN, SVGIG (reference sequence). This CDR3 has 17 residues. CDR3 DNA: TGTGCCTGGAGTAAAGACAGGGGGGGCTCCATAACTCGTGGCTACACCTTC. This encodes CAWSKDRGGSITRGYTF. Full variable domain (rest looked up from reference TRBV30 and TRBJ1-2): SQTIHQWPATLVQPVGSPLSLECTVEGTSNPNLYWYRQAAGRGLQLLFYSVGIGQISSEVPQNLSASRPQDRQFILSSKKLLLSDSGFYLCAWSKDRGGSITRGYTFGSGTRLTVV.

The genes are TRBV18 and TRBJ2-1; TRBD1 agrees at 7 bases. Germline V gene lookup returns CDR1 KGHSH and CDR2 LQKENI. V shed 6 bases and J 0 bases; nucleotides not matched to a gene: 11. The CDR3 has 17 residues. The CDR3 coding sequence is TGTGCCAGCTCGATCGGGACAGCCCGTCGCTCCTACAATGAGCAGTTCTTC. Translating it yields CASSIGTARRSYNEQFF.

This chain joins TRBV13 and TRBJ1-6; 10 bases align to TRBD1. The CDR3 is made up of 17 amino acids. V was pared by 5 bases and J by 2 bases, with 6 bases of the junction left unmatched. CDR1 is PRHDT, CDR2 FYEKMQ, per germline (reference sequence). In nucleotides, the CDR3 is TGTGCCAGCAGCCAAGGGGACAGGGGCCCCTATAATTCACCCCTCCACTTT. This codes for CASSQGDRGPYNSPLHF.

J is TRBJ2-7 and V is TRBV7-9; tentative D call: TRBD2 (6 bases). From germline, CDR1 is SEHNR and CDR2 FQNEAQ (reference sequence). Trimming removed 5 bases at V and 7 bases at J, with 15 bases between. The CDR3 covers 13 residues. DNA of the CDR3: TGTGCCAGCAGCCCCGGGACTTACGGGGAGCAGTACTTC. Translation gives CASSPGTYGEQYF.

CDR3 region: CASSIPRTVFLNYGYTF. CDR3 DNA sequence: TGTGCCAGTAGTATACCCCGGACAGTTTTTCTTAACTATGGCTACACCTTC. This sequence joins TRBV19 and TRBJ1-2; a possible D gene is TRBD1 (6 bases). This CDR3 is 17 amino acids long. Deletions cut 2 bases from V and 1 base from J, with 17 bases between. CDR1 LNHDA and CDR2 SQIVND come from the germline V gene (reference sequence).

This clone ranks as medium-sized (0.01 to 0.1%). In DNA form, the CDR3 reads TGTGCCAGTAGTATACAGGGGATCTCCTACGAGCAGTACTTC. This gives the protein CASSIQGISYEQYF. J is TRBJ2-7 and V is TRBV19; the D gene is possibly TRBD1 (6 bases). Per the germline V gene, CDR1 is LNHDA and CDR2 is SQIVND (reference sequence). The CDR3 consists of 14 residues. V lost 2 bases to trimming and J lost 0 bases, with 8 bases between them. Drawing the rest from reference TRBV19 and TRBJ2-7, the complete variable domain is DGGITQSPKYLFRKEGQNVTLSCEQNLNHDAMYWYRQDPGQGLRLIYYSQIVNDFQKGDIAEGYSVSREKKESFPLTVTSAQKNPTAFYLCASSIQGISYEQYFGPGTRLTVT.